Listed here is a single TCR beta chain. Trimming cost V 0 bases and J 1 base, with 8 bases left between them. The CDR3 runs 15 residues. Germline-derived CDR1 and CDR2 are SGHKS and YYEKEE (reference sequence). Sequencing used immunoSEQ multiplex PCR; TCRdb keeps in-frame clones, though not all of them. The sample has about 93,000 clones, 92% seen once. The data are from a study of OX40 agonist ivuxolimab in advanced cancers. The rearrangement joins TRBV5-5 to TRBJ2-1, with D tentatively TRBD1 (6 bases). This receptor was taken from an adult with an advanced solid tumor such as melanoma, head and neck, liver or kidney cancer. Sequencing was performed on CD4+ or CD8+ T cells sorted from blood, taken in a trial of the OX40 agonist ivuxolimab. The CDR3 bases are TGTGCCAGCAGCTTGGACAGGGTTTCCTACAATGAGCAGTTCTTC. It translates to CASSLDRVSYNEQFF.